The 26 T cell receptor beta chains given below trace back to one sample, sequenced in a study of blood T cell repertoires in COVID-19. The repertoire was sequenced with immunoSEQ multiplex PCR; TCRdb's copy has only in-frame clones and lacks some. Here the sample spans some 48,000 clones, approximately 88% being singletons. Sequencing was performed on peripheral blood. The receptor set was obtained from a human donor in a cohort sampled during active COVID-19.

V is TRBV27 and J is TRBJ1-2, with TRBD1 identical over 7 bases. The CDR3 has 12 residues. V shed 5 bases, J shed 7 bases, and the junction held 4 bases outside the gene matches. Germline CDR1 and CDR2: MNHEY and SMNVEV (reference sequence). CDR3 sequence reads: CASSGDSAGYTF. The CDR3 nucleotides are TGTGCCAGCAGTGGGGACAGCGCTGGCTACACCTTC.

The rearrangement links TRBV7-8 to TRBJ1-2; weak D call: TRBD1 (5 bases). The CDR3 extends over 13 amino acids. Trimming cost V 5 bases and J 1 base, with 8 bases left between them. Looked up from germline, CDR1 is SGHVS and CDR2 is FQNEAQ. In DNA form, the CDR3 reads TGTGCCAGCAGCAGGACACTTAACTATGGCTACACCTTC. Translation: CASSRTLNYGYTF.

This clone has a handful of counts. The chain employs TRBV19 and TRBJ1-1; D possibly corresponds to TRBD1 (5 bases). The CDR3 extends over 12 amino acids. V was shortened by 5 bases and J by 9 bases, with 13 bases between the two germline ends. Germline loops: CDR1 LNHDA, CDR2 SQIVND (reference sequence). The CDR3 region has the DNA TGTGCCAGTAGTCCGGGGGACGCCAAAGCTTTCTTT. This translates into CASSPGDAKAFF.

The chain uses TRBV7-2 and TRBJ2-1; tentative D call: TRBD1 (6 bases). V was pared by 7 bases and J by 4 bases, with 17 bases between. Germline V gene data show CDR1 as SGHTA and CDR2 as FQGNSA. The CDR3 contains 15 residues. The CDR3 nucleotides are TGTGCCAGCACCTCGGGGACAAGAAGGTACAATGAGCAGTTCTTC. Residues: CASTSGTRRYNEQFF.

The J gene is TRBJ2-6, the V gene TRBV4-1; D perhaps matches TRBD1 (5 bases). The CDR3 consists of 15 residues. V was shortened by 1 base and J by 2 bases, with 6 bases between the two germline ends. Germline V gene sequence: CDR1 MGHRA, CDR2 YSYEKL. In DNA form, the CDR3 reads TGCGCCAGCAGCCAAGTAGGGGCTGGGGCCAACGTCCTGACTTTC. Translating gives CASSQVGAGANVLTF.

The chain combines TRBV6-5 with TRBJ1-2, with TRBD1 as a possible D gene (6 bases). This CDR3 contains 15 residues. The V end was cut by 2 bases, the J end by 0 bases, with 10 bases between. Germline lookup yields CDR1 MNHEY and CDR2 SVGAGI. The CDR3 sequence is CASSYTDRTNYGYTF. The CDR3 nucleotides read TGTGCCAGCAGTTACACCGACAGGACTAACTATGGCTACACCTTC.

The chain recombines TRBV11-3 with TRBJ2-3; 7 bases fit TRBD2. The CDR3 is 14 residues long. CDR1 is SGHNT, CDR2 YENEEA, per germline. Trimming removed 5 bases from V and 6 bases from J; junction bases left unmatched: 8. DNA of the CDR3: TGTGCCAGCAGCCCATCCAGCGGGGCGGATACGCAGTATTTT. Amino acid sequence: CASSPSSGADTQYF.

The chain couples TRBV7-2 to TRBJ1-1, with D uncertain. The V gene's germline CDR1 is SGHTA and CDR2 FQGNSA. Trimming shortened V by 3 bases and J by 0 bases, and 11 bases separated the two germline ends. The CDR3 consists of 15 residues. The CDR3 bases are TGTGCCAGCAGCTTGAGGGCCGGGATGAACACTGAAGCTTTCTTT. Its protein is CASSLRAGMNTEAFF.

The V gene is TRBV19, the J gene TRBJ1-3, with 8 bases fitting TRBD1. V shed 2 bases, J shed 0 bases, and the junction held 6 bases outside the gene matches. CDR1 is LNHDA and CDR2 is SQIVND in the germline V gene (reference sequence). The CDR3 extends over 17 amino acids. The CDR3 bases are TGTGCCAGTAGTATACGGTGGACAGGGAGCTCTGGAAACACCATATATTTT. This translates into CASSIRWTGSSGNTIYF.

The J gene is TRBJ2-1, the V gene TRBV27; a possible D gene is TRBD1 (6 bases). The CDR3 totals 13 residues. V was clipped by 4 bases and J by 7 bases, with 11 bases between them. Germline-derived CDR1 and CDR2 are MNHEY and SMNVEV (reference sequence). As DNA, the CDR3 is TGTGCCAGCAGTTCGGGACATTTAAATGAGCAGTTCTTC. It yields the protein CASSSGHLNEQFF.

The chain is built from TRBV19 and TRBJ1-5; TRBD1 matches at 8 bases. There are 16 residues in the CDR3. V lost 7 bases and J lost 7; bases outside the gene matches: 15. Germline CDR1 and CDR2: LNHDA and SQIVND (reference sequence). Here the CDR3 reads CASNSFPGQGGQPQHF. The CDR3 nucleotides read TGTGCCAGTAATTCGTTTCCAGGACAGGGTGGACAGCCCCAGCATTTT.

The chain employs TRBV3-1 (or the pseudogene TRBV3-2) and TRBJ1-1, with 8 bases fitting TRBD1. CDR3 length equals 14 residues. V was pared by 4 bases and J by 7 bases, with 8 bases of the junction left unmatched. CDR1 LGHDT and CDR2 YNNKEL come from the germline V gene (reference sequence). In DNA, the CDR3 is TGTGCCAGCAGCCTTAGGACAGGGCGAAGTGAAGCTTTCTTT. It specifies CASSLRTGRSEAFF.

The chain uses TRBV4-3 and TRBJ2-7, with 9 bases aligning to TRBD1. Germline CDR1 reads LGHNA; CDR2 reads YSLEER. This CDR3 is 15 amino acids long. J was trimmed by 2 bases and V by 4 bases; bases with no gene match: 6. The chain's CDR3 is CASSPRDRAPYEQYF. The CDR3 nucleotides are TGCGCCAGCAGCCCTAGGGACAGGGCCCCCTACGAGCAGTACTTC.

V gene TRBV11-1 combines with J gene TRBJ1-4; D not resolved. The CDR3 extends over 14 amino acids. Per germline, CDR1 SGHAT and CDR2 FQDESV (reference sequence). V was shortened by 4 bases and J by 10 bases, with 16 bases between the two germline ends. The chain's CDR3 is CASSSAKGGGKLFF. CDR3 coding DNA: TGTGCCAGCAGCTCCGCGAAGGGAGGCGGAAAACTGTTTTTT. Looking up the rest from reference TRBV11-1 and TRBJ1-4 gives the full variable domain: EAEVAQSPRYKITEKSQAVAFWCDPISGHATLYWYRQILGQGPELLVQFQDESVVDDSQLPKDRFSAERLKGVDSTLKIQPAELGDSAMYLCASSSAKGGGKLFFGSGTQLSVL.

This clone was counted once. V and J are TRBV11-1 and TRBJ1-6; possible D gene TRBD1, 6 bases. V was cut by 2 bases and J by 9 bases, with 17 bases left in between. In germline, CDR1 is SGHAT, CDR2 FQDESV (reference sequence). The CDR3 has 16 amino acids. The CDR3 sequence: CASSLTRAGEGSPLHF. In DNA form, the CDR3 reads TGTGCCAGCAGCTTAACGCGCGCAGGGGAAGGTTCACCCCTCCACTTT. Full variable domain (rest looked up from reference TRBV11-1 and TRBJ1-6): EAEVAQSPRYKITEKSQAVAFWCDPISGHATLYWYRQILGQGPELLVQFQDESVVDDSQLPKDRFSAERLKGVDSTLKIQPAELGDSAMYLCASSLTRAGEGSPLHFGNGTRLTVT.

The V call is TRBV5-6, the J call TRBJ1-5, with D possibly matching TRBD1 (5 bases). CDR1 is SGHDT and CDR2 is YYEEEE in the germline V gene. The CDR3 length is 14 residues. Trimming took 4 bases from V and 2 from J, leaving 10 bases between them. The CDR3, as DNA: TGTGCCAGCAGCCTATCGACAGGCAATCAGCCCCAGCATTTT. Amino acid sequence: CASSLSTGNQPQHF.

The chain is built from TRBV12-3 or TRBV12-4 and TRBJ2-2; a weak D match, TRBD1 (6 bases). Trimming took off 6 bases at V and 8 bases at J, with 13 bases between the two ends. The CDR3 has 13 residues. The CDR3 nucleotides are TGTGCCAGCAGGATACAGGGTCAAGGGGAGCTGTTTTTT. The encoded protein is CASRIQGQGELFF.

This clone was counted once. The gene calls are TRBV5-1 and TRBJ2-5; 7 bases align to TRBD1. Germline assignment: CDR1 SGHRS and CDR2 YFSETQ. This CDR3 has 13 amino acids. V gave up 6 bases and J gave up 1 base; unmatched junction bases: 3. The DNA for the CDR3 is TGCGCCAGCACAGGGGGACCCCAAGAGACCCAGTACTTC. Translating it yields CASTGGPQETQYF.

The J gene is TRBJ2-7, the V gene TRBV10-1; possible D gene TRBD1, 5 bases. CDR1 WNHNN and CDR2 SYGVQD come from the germline V gene (reference sequence). CDR3 length equals 13 residues. Deletions cut 4 bases from V and 6 bases from J, with 13 bases between. The CDR3 coding sequence is TGCGCCAGCAGTGGGACCAAGGGGTTCGAGCAGTACTTC. It encodes CASSGTKGFEQYF.

The chain combines TRBV14 with TRBJ1-5, with 8 bases aligning to TRBD1. Trimming removed 5 bases from V and 5 bases from J; junction bases left unmatched: 20. Germline CDR1 reads SGHDN; CDR2 reads FVKESK. The CDR3 totals 19 residues. CDR3 region: CASSVPGQAIPSVDQPQHF. CDR3 coding DNA: TGTGCCAGCAGCGTACCGGGACAGGCAATTCCGTCGGTCGATCAGCCCCAGCATTTT.

This sequence joins TRBV4-1 and TRBJ2-5; 7 bases match TRBD2. The CDR3 totals 14 residues. Germline trimming cut 4 bases from V and 5 bases from J; bases unmatched to any gene: 7. Per the germline V gene, CDR1 is MGHRA and CDR2 is YSYEKL. Here the CDR3 DNA reads TGCGCCAGCAGCCCCTGGACTAGTCCGGAGACCCAGTACTTC. This encodes CASSPWTSPETQYF.

This chain joins TRBV5-4 and TRBJ2-1; TRBD1 agrees at 8 bases. The CDR3 has 15 residues. From germline, CDR1 is SGHNT and CDR2 YYREEE (reference sequence). J lost 4 bases, V lost 4 bases, and 7 bases had no gene match. In DNA form, the CDR3 reads TGTGCCAGCAGCCCAACGACAGGGGTGTACAATGAGCAGTTCTTC. Its translation: CASSPTTGVYNEQFF.

The chain recombines TRBV6-1 with TRBJ1-2; TRBD1 agrees at 8 bases. With V trimmed by 0 bases and J by 4 bases, 7 bases remained unmatched. Germline V CDR1 and CDR2: MNHNS, SASEGT. The CDR3 runs to 16 residues. The CDR3 here is CASSEASGQAGYGYTF. The CDR3 coding sequence is TGTGCCAGCAGTGAAGCATCGGGACAGGCCGGCTATGGCTACACCTTC.

This rearrangement joins TRBV5-4 to TRBJ1-4; no definite D call. The CDR3 spans 17 residues. Germline values: CDR1 SGHNT, CDR2 YYREEE (reference sequence). V was shortened by 0 bases and J by 4 bases, with 16 bases between the two germline ends. CDR3 protein: CASSLGQDLGFNEKLFF. Here the CDR3 DNA reads TGTGCCAGCAGCTTGGGGCAGGACTTGGGATTTAATGAAAAACTGTTTTTT. The full variable domain, its missing parts supplied by reference TRBV5-4 and TRBJ1-4, is ETGVTQSPTHLIKTRGQQVTLRCSSQSGHNTVSWYQQALGQGPQFIFQYYREEENGRGNFPPRFSGLQFPNYSSELNVNALELDDSALYLCASSLGQDLGFNEKLFFGSGTQLSVL.

The chain is built from TRBV18 and TRBJ1-1; 9 bases agree with TRBD1. The germline V gene encodes CDR1 KGHSH and CDR2 LQKENI. Trimming took 6 bases from V and 6 from J; bases not matched to a gene: 11. The CDR3 contains 15 residues. CDR3: CASSRTGVGGAEAFF. The CDR3 DNA reads as TGTGCCAGCTCCAGGACAGGGGTTGGAGGGGCTGAAGCTTTCTTT.

The chain carries TRBV15 and TRBJ2-3, with 7 bases matching TRBD1. Germline V gene data show CDR1 as LNHNV and CDR2 as YYDKDF (reference sequence). V lost 5 bases, J lost 2 bases, and 10 bases stayed unmatched. The CDR3 covers 16 residues. The CDR3: CATSSRQGWDTDTQYF. The CDR3 DNA reads TGTGCCACCAGCTCGAGACAGGGATGGGACACAGATACGCAGTATTTT.